The clone carrying this T cell receptor (beta chain) has a handful of counts. The antigen is unknown. This specimen belongs to a study of T-cell memory formation after mild COVID-19. Study-wide points: Pre-infection memory already had some responding clones, implying cross-reactive memory joined. Contracting clones from day 15 to 85 had balanced CD4/CD8; later expanders favoured CD4+.

Libraries for TCRalpha and TCRbeta carried sample barcodes and unique molecular identifiers via 5'RACE. TCRdb fed the 5' RACE reads into MiXCR, producing one record per CDR3 protein. The data contain roughly 160,000 distinct CDR3 sequences, 10% to 15% of them singletons. Germline assignment: CDR1 DFQATT and CDR2 SNEGSKA (reference sequence). With V trimmed by 5 bases and J by 5 bases, 7 bases remained unmatched. This CDR3 spans 13 amino acids. Source material: PBMCs or a T cell subset sorted from them (not recorded which). The receptor comes from a man aged 18 to 30 who had mild COVID-19 (a few samples of this study predate the infection). Cell type and time point are not known. The gene calls are TRBV20-1 and TRBJ2-5, with 8 bases that match TRBD2. In DNA form, the CDR3 reads TGCAGTGCTGCCCCCGCGGGGGGTGAGACCCAGTACTTC. The encoded protein is CSAAPAGGETQYF.